This T cell receptor (beta chain) was identified in a study of T-cell memory formation after mild COVID-19. Study-level findings and limits: Clones which contracted sat mainly in CM and EM if CD4+, and in EMRA if CD8+. A second wave expanding day 15 to 37 was CD4+-biased; contracting clones were balanced.

With constant-segment primers, 5'RACE yielded cDNA libraries of TCR alpha and TCR beta that carried sample barcodes and UMIs. MiXCR, applied by TCRdb to the 5' RACE reads, yields one record per CDR3 protein. This sample has about 300,000 distinct CDR3 sequences, with roughly a fifth found just once. This clonotype appeared a single time. The target antigen is unknown. This CDR3 is built from 13 residues. The V end was cut by 3 bases, the J end by 3 bases, with 9 bases between. The germline CDR1 and CDR2 sequences are SGHDT and YYEEEE. The sample was PBMCs or a T cell subset sorted from them (not recorded which). The genes are TRBV5-6 and TRBJ2-5; D ambiguous. This receptor was identified in a man in his late teens or twenties who had mild COVID-19 (a few samples of this study predate the infection). Cell type and time point are not known. The CDR3 coding sequence is TGTGCCAGCAGCTCGAGGCCTAAAGAGACCCAGTACTTC. It translates to CASSSRPKETQYF.